These 2 T cell receptor beta chains were all obtained from the same sample, sequenced in a study of identical twins. TCRdb re-called the 5' RACE reads with MiXCR, one entry per CDR3 protein. The sample lists fewer than 900,000 distinct CDR3 sequences, about 20% seen once, with about 4.3% in the top ten. The sample was also linked to a second study, of T cells expressing NK-cell markers.

Sequenced material: PBMCs. These receptors came from a woman younger than 30 in good health.

This clonotype was picked up a small number of times. The chain couples TRBV20-1 to TRBJ1-5; TRBD1 aligns across 12 bases. The V segment lost 4 bases and the J segment 3 bases; nucleotides outside the gene matches: 7. Germline V gene sequence: CDR1 DFQATT, CDR2 SNEGSKA (reference sequence). CDR3 length equals 16 residues. CDR3 in DNA: TGCAGTGCTACCGGGACAGGGGGCGCGGTCAATCAGCCCCAGCATTTT. Translation gives CSATGTGGAVNQPQHF.

The V gene is TRBV5-5, the J gene TRBJ2-5; D is perhaps TRBD1 or TRBD2 (6 bases each). Germline CDR1 SGHKS, CDR2 YYEKEE (reference sequence). V was pared by 4 bases and J by 3 bases, with 16 bases between. The CDR3 length is 15 residues. CDR3 bases: TGTGCCAGCAGCCGTGTCGGGGGCAGGAAAGAGACCCAGTACTTC. It codes for CASSRVGGRKETQYF.